Described below is a single TCR beta chain sequence and its context. Its antigen is currently unknown. The germline CDR1 and CDR2 sequences are SGHNT and YYREEE (reference sequence). Trimming at V came to 0 bases and at J to 7 bases, leaving 12 bases not matched to a gene. CDR3 length equals 16 residues. The sample originates from a study of siplizumab effects on memory and regulatory T cells. Overall study findings and caveats: With siplizumab, mappable alloreactive CD4+ clones averaged 68.8% Treg-derived, versus around 30% in controls. Naive T cells were seen as more diverse than memory cells and as major alloresponse contributors.

Repertoires were generated with immunoSEQ multiplex PCR, while TCRdb's copy carries only in-frame clones and drops some. There are about 100,000 clones in the sample; about 91% occur only once, and roughly 0.16% lies in the top ten. The sequenced sample consisted of CD4+ T cells sorted from blood. The receptor was isolated from a human donor in good health. The chain has TRBV5-4 and TRBJ2-5; 7 positions agree with TRBD2. The DNA of the CDR3 is TGTGCCAGCAGCTTGGCCGCGGGGGAAACCCGTTGGACCCAGTACTTC. Translating it yields CASSLAAGETRWTQYF.